Below are 9 T cell receptor beta chains sequenced from a single sample in a study of shared clonotypes between healthy human individuals. Repertoires were generated with immunoSEQ multiplex PCR, while TCRdb's copy carries only in-frame clones and drops some. The sample shows under 2.5 million clones, 80% to 95% of them seen only once. Sample: naive CD4+ T cells from PBMCs. Described subset: CD45RA+ positively selected. The origin of the receptors is a man younger than 30 in good health. Some clones in this sample may be carry-over from other donors' samples.

V usage is TRBV6-6 and J usage is TRBJ1-1; D is undetermined. The germline V gene encodes CDR1 MNHNY and CDR2 SVGAGI (reference sequence). Trimming pared 4 bases from V and 5 bases from J, leaving 8 bases between. The CDR3 length is 12 residues. The CDR3 reads CASSSLGTEAFF. In DNA form, the CDR3 reads TGTGCCAGCAGTTCCCTCGGTACTGAAGCTTTCTTT.

In its sample, this clone was seen once. The V call is TRBV4-1, the J call TRBJ2-2; the match to TRBD2 covers 14 bases. Germline CDR1 and CDR2: MGHRA and YSYEKL. V was pared by 0 bases and J by 6 bases, with 3 bases of the junction left unmatched. CDR3 length: 17 amino acids. The CDR3 protein is CASSQEQGLAGAGELFF. The CDR3 coding sequence is TGCGCCAGCAGCCAAGAACAGGGACTAGCGGGAGCCGGGGAGCTGTTTTTT.

V usage is TRBV4-1 and J usage is TRBJ2-3; perhaps TRBD2 as D (5 bases). CDR3 size: 14 residues. V was trimmed by 1 base and J by 6 bases, leaving 11 bases between them. Germline V gene data show CDR1 as MGHRA and CDR2 as YSYEKL. Here the CDR3 DNA reads TGCGCCAGCAGCCAAGCTAGCAAGGCCGATACGCAGTATTTT. Translating it yields CASSQASKADTQYF.

This clone occurred once. The chain couples TRBV10-3 to TRBJ1-1, with a tentative D call TRBD1 (5 bases). This CDR3 has 13 amino acids. Germline V gene lookup returns CDR1 ENHRY and CDR2 SYGVKD. V shed 5 bases and J shed 2 bases, with 9 bases lying between them. The DNA for the CDR3 is TGTGCCATCAGTAATGGACAAAACACTGAAGCTTTCTTT. This sequence encodes CAISNGQNTEAFF.

This chain joins TRBV6-6 and TRBJ1-2, with TRBD1 as a possible D gene (5 bases). This CDR3 comprises 13 residues. V lost 2 bases to trimming and J lost 7 bases, with 11 bases between them. CDR1 is MNHNY, CDR2 SVGAGI, per germline (reference sequence). CDR3 in DNA: TGTGCCAGCAGTTACGAGAGGGACGGTGGCTACACCTTC. Protein product: CASSYERDGGYTF.

The gene calls are TRBV28 and TRBJ2-4, with 9 bases that match TRBD2. Germline CDR1 reads MDHEN; CDR2 reads SYDVKM. The CDR3 consists of 14 residues. Trimming removed 3 bases from V and 7 bases from J; junction bases left unmatched: 4. The CDR3 sequence: CASSLLAGMNIQYF. For the CDR3, the DNA is TGTGCCAGCAGTTTGCTAGCGGGAATGAACATTCAGTACTTC.

For the CDR3, the DNA is TGTGCCAGCAGCAAAGTTCCGGGCTCCGGGAGGGGTTCCTACGAGCAGTACTTC. Amino acids: CASSKVPGSGRGSYEQYF. V usage is TRBV21-1 and J usage is TRBJ2-7; TRBD2 is the table's D call and was not checked against the DNA. TRBV21-1 corresponds to a pseudogene. CDR3 length: 18 amino acids.

The chain recombines TRBV6-6 with TRBJ2-3; 12 nucleotides agree with TRBD2. In germline, CDR1 is MNHNY, CDR2 SVGAGI (reference sequence). The CDR3 runs to 16 residues. V lost 5 bases, J lost 1 base, and 4 bases stayed unmatched. The CDR3 DNA is TGTGCCAGCAGTAGGACTAGCGGGATCGGCACAGATACGCAGTATTTT. Translating gives CASSRTSGIGTDTQYF.

The CDR3 DNA sequence: TGTGCCAGCAGCCGGACAGGGGGGTATGGCTACACCTTC. Translation gives CASSRTGGYGYTF. The J gene is TRBJ1-2, the V gene TRBV7-9, with 10 bases that match TRBD1. Germline CDR1 SEHNR, CDR2 FQNEAQ (reference sequence). The CDR3 length is 13 residues. V dropped 5 bases and J dropped 5; count of bases not matched to a gene: 2.